This T cell receptor beta chain was recovered during a study of cytomegalovirus exposure and HLA in healthy donors. PCR amplification relied on 60 Vbeta primers (plus 13 Jbeta primers). In the source study's methods: Unique TCR beta chains totaled 65 million to 95 million in a later count, with roughly 12 million of them shared. Repertoires were generated with immunoSEQ multiplex PCR, while TCRdb's copy carries only in-frame clones and drops some. V and J calls and clone size follow that table, whereas D and trimming were derived from the DNA. The sample yields around 100,000 clones, roughly 70% seen once. J lost 0 bases, V lost 4 bases, and 6 bases had no gene match. The germline V gene encodes CDR1 LNHDA and CDR2 SQIVND (reference sequence). The CDR3 is 17 residues long. This clone was found a few times. Its antigen remains unknown. Regarding the study as a whole: Within the data, a cluster of highly shared sequence variants was likely a sequencing artifact. Earlier analysis yielded a pattern in which most TCR beta V segments were productive about 90% or about 30% of the time. Near-uniform donor sequencing depth was presumed by presence/absence analyses.

This chain uses TRBV19 with TRBJ1-5, with 10 bases aligning to TRBD1. Source material: PBMCs. The sequence was collected from a man aged 35-49 years in good health and CMV-seropositive. For the CDR3, the DNA is TGTGCCAGTAGTACCCGGACAGGGGGATATAGCAATCAGCCCCAGCATTTT. Translated: CASSTRTGGYSNQPQHF.